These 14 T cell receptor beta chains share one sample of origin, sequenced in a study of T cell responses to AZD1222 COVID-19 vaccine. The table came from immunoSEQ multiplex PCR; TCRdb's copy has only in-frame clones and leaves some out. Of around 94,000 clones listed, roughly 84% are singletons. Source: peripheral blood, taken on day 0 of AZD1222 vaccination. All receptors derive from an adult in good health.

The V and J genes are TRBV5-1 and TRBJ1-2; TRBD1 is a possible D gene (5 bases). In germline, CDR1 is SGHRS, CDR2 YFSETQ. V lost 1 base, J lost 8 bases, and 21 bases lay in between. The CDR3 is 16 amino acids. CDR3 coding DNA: TGCGCCAGCAGCTTGAACGGGGCTGCCCCTCAGTGGGGCTACACCTTC. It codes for CASSLNGAAPQWGYTF.

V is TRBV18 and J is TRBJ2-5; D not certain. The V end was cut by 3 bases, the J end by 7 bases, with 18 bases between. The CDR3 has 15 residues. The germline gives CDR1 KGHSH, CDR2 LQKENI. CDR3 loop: CASSPPNRSPGTQYF. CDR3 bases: TGTGCCAGCTCACCGCCAAACCGGAGCCCAGGGACCCAGTACTTC.

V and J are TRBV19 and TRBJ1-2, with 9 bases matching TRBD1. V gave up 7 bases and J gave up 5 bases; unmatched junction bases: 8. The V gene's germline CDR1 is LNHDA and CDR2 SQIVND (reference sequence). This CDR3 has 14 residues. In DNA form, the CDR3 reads TGTGCCAGTAAGATGGACAGGGGAATTTATGGCTACACCTTC. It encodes CASKMDRGIYGYTF. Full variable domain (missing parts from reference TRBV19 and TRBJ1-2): DGGITQSPKYLFRKEGQNVTLSCEQNLNHDAMYWYRQDPGQGLRLIYYSQIVNDFQKGDIAEGYSVSREKKESFPLTVTSAQKNPTAFYLCASKMDRGIYGYTFGSGTRLTVV.

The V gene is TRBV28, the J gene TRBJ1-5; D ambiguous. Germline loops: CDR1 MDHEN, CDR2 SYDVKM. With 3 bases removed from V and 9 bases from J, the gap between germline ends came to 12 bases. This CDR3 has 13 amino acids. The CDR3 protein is CASSFQASSPQHF. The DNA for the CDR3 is TGTGCCAGCAGTTTTCAGGCCTCTTCGCCCCAGCATTTT.

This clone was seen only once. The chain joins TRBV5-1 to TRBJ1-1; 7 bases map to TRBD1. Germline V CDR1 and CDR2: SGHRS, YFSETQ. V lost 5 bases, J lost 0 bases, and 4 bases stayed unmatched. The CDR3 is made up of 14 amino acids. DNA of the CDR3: TGCGCCAGCAGGCCCGGGACAGTGAACACTGAAGCTTTCTTT. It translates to CASRPGTVNTEAFF.

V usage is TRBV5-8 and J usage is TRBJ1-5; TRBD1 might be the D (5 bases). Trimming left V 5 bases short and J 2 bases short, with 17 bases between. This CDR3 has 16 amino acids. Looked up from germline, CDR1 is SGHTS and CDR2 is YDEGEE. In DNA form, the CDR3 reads TGTGCCAGCAGTTTTCAAACTGGACACCGCAATCAGCCCCAGCATTTT. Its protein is CASSFQTGHRNQPQHF.

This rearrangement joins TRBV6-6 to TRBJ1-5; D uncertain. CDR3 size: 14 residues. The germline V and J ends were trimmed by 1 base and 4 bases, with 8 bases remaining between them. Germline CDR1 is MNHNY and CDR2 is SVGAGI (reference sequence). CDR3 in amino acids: CASSYLFSNQPQHF. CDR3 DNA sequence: TGTGCCAGCAGTTACTTATTCTCGAATCAGCCCCAGCATTTT.

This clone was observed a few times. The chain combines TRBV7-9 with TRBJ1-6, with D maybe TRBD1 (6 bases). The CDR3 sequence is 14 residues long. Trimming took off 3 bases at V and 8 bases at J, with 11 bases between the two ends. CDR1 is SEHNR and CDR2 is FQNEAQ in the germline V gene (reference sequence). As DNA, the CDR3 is TGTGCCAGCAGCTTTAGAGGGGGTGATTCACCCCTCCACTTT. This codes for CASSFRGGDSPLHF.

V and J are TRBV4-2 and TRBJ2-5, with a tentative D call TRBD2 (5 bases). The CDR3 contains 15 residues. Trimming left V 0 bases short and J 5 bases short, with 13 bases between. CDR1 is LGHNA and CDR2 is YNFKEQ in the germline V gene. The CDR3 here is CASSQDRGLGETQYF. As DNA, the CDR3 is TGTGCCAGCAGCCAAGATCGGGGTCTGGGGGAGACCCAGTACTTC.

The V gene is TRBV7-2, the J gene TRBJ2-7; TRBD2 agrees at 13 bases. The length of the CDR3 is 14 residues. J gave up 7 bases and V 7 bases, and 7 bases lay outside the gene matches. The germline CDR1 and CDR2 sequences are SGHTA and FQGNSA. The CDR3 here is CASTLTSGRQEQYF. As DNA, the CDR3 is TGTGCCAGCACCTTGACTAGCGGGAGGCAGGAGCAGTACTTC.

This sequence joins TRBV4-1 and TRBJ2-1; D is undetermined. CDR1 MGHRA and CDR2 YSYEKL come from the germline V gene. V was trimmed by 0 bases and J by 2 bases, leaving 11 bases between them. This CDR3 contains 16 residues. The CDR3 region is CASSQDGRNTYNEQFF. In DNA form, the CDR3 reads TGCGCCAGCAGCCAAGATGGGCGGAATACCTACAATGAGCAGTTCTTC.

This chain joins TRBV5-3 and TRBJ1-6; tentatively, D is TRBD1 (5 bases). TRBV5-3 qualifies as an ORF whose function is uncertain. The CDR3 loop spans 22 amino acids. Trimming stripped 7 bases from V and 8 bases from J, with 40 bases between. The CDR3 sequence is CARDTRGRDTLIDPGTYSPLHF. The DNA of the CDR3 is TGTGCCAGAGACACGCGGGGGAGAGACACCTTAATAGACCCCGGGACCTATTCACCCCTCCACTTT.

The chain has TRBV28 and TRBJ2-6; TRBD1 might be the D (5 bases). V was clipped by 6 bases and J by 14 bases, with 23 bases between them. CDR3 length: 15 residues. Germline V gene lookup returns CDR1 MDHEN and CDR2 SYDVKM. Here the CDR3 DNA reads TGTGCCAGCAGCCCAAAGGGCCTCTGGGGCCAAATCCTGACTTTC. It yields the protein CASSPKGLWGQILTF.

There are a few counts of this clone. CDR3 in DNA: TGTGCCAGCAGCTCTACAGGGGCCTTCTCTGGAAACACCATATATTTT. It codes for CASSSTGAFSGNTIYF. The chain uses TRBV5-8 and TRBJ1-3; 7 nucleotides match TRBD1. The CDR3 has 16 amino acids. Germline CDR1 SGHTS, CDR2 YDEGEE. Losses at the gene ends were 3 bases for V and 0 bases for J; bases not matched to a gene: 6.